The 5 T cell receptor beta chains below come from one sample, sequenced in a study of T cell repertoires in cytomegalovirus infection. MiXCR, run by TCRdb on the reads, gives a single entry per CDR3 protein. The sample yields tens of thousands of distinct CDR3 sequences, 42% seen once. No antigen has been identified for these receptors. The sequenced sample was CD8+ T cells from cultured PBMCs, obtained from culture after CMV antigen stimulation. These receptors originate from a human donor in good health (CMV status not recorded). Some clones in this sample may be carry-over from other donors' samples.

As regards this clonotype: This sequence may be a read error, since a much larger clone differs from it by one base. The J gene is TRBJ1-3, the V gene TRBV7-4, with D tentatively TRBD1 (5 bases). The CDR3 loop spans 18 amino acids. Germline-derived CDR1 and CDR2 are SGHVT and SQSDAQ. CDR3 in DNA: TGTGCCAGCAGCCCCCCTGGGGGACCGCTGACCTCTGGAAACATCATATATTTT. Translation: CASSPPGGPLTSGNIIYF.

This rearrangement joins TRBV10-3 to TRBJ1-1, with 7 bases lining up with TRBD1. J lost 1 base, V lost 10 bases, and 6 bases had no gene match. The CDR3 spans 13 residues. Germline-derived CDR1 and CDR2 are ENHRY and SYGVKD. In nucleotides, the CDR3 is TGTGCCACCGGAACAGGGGAGAACACTGAAGCTTTCTTT. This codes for CATGTGENTEAFF.

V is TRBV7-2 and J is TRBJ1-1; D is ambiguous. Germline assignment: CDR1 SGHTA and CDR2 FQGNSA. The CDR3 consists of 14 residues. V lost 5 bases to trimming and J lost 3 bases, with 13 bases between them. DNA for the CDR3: TGTGCCAGCAGCGAGACGGGTGGGGACACTGAAGCTTTCTTT. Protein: CASSETGGDTEAFF.

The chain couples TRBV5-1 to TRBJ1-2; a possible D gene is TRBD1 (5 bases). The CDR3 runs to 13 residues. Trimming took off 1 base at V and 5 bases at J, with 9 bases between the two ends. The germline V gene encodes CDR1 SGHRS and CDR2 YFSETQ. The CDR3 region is CASSLTTAYGYTF. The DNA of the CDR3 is TGCGCCAGCAGCTTGACGACAGCTTATGGCTACACCTTC.

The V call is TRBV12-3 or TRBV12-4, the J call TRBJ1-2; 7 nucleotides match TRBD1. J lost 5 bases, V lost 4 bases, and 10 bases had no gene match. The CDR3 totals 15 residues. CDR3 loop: CASSWRGRYGYGYTF. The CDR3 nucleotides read TGTGCCAGCAGTTGGAGGGGGCGGTATGGATATGGCTACACCTTC.